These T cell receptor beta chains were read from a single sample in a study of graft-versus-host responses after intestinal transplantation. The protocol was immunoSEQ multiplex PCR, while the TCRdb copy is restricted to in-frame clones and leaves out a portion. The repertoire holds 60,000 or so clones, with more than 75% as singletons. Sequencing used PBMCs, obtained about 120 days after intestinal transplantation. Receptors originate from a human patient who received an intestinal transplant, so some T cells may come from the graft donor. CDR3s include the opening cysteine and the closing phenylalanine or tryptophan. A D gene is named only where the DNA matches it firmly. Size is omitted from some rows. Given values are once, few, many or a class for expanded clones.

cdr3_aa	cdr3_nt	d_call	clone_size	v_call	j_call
CASSDNGGNQPQHF	TGTGCCAGCAGTGACAACGGGGGCAATCAGCCCCAGCATTTT	NA	NA	TRBV25-1	TRBJ1-5
CASSIMGTQYF	TGTGCCAGTAGTATAATGGGGACGCAGTATTTT	NA	NA	TRBV19	TRBJ2-3
CASSLNTDRGGEKLFF	TGTGCCAGCAGCTTAAATACGGACAGGGGTGGGGAAAAACTGTTTTTT	TRBD1	NA	TRBV7-9	TRBJ1-4
CASSEETGGGYNSPLHF	TGTGCCAGCAGTGAAGAAACAGGGGGCGGCTATAATTCACCCCTCCACTTT	TRBD1	NA	TRBV6-1	TRBJ1-6
CASSQEARGDFDEQFF	TGCGCCAGCAGCCAAGAAGCGCGGGGGGATTTCGATGAGCAGTTCTTC	TRBD2	NA	TRBV4-1	TRBJ2-1
CASRIQVGNEQYF	TGTGCCAGCAGGATTCAGGTTGGTAACGAGCAGTACTTC	NA	NA	TRBV6-5	TRBJ2-7
CASSLFTSYNEQFF	TGTGCCAGCAGCTTGTTCACTTCCTACAATGAGCAGTTCTTC	NA	NA	TRBV5-6	TRBJ2-1
CASSSPGLRPYEQYF	TGTGCCAGCAGTTCCCCAGGCCTCCGACCCTACGAGCAGTACTTC	NA	NA	TRBV6-5	TRBJ2-7
CASSFNPGLAGETQYF	TGTGCCAGCAGCTTTAATCCGGGACTAGCAGGAGAGACCCAGTACTTC	TRBD2	once	TRBV11-2	TRBJ2-5
CASSVGRVGETQYF	TGTGCCAGCAGCGTAGGTCGGGTCGGGGAGACCCAGTACTTC	NA	NA	TRBV9	TRBJ2-5
CAWNLAGINYNEQFF	TGTGCCTGGAATTTAGCGGGGATCAACTACAATGAGCAGTTCTTC	TRBD2	NA	TRBV30	TRBJ2-1
CASSGASGELFF	TGTGCCAGCAGCGGGGCATCCGGGGAGCTGTTTTTT	NA	NA	TRBV7-9	TRBJ2-2
CASSARDRGPLNYGYTF	TGTGCCAGCAGCGCCCGGGACAGGGGGCCTCTCAACTATGGCTACACCTTC	TRBD1	NA	TRBV11-3	TRBJ1-2
CATIPPGSGYGYTF	TGTGCCACCATTCCCCCAGGGAGCGGCTATGGCTACACCTTC	NA	NA	TRBV6-1	TRBJ1-2
CASLDSKTRSAFF	TGTGCCAGTCTGGACAGTAAAACGAGGTCGGCTTTCTTT	NA	NA	TRBV19	TRBJ1-1